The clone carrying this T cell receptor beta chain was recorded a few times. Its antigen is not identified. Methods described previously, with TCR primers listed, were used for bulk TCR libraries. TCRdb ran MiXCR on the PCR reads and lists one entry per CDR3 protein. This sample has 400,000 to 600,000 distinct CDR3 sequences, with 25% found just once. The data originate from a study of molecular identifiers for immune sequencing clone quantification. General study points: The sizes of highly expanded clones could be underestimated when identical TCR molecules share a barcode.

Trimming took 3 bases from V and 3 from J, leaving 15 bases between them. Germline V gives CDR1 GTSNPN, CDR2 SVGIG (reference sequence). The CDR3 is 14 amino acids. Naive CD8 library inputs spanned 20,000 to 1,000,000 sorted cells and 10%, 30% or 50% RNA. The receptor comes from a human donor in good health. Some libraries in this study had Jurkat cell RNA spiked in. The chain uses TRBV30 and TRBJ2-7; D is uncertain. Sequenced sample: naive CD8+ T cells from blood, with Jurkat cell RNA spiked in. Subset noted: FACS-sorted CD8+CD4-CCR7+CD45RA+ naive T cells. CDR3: CAWSVSAAHYEQYF. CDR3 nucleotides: TGTGCCTGGAGCGTTTCGGCAGCTCACTACGAGCAGTACTTC.